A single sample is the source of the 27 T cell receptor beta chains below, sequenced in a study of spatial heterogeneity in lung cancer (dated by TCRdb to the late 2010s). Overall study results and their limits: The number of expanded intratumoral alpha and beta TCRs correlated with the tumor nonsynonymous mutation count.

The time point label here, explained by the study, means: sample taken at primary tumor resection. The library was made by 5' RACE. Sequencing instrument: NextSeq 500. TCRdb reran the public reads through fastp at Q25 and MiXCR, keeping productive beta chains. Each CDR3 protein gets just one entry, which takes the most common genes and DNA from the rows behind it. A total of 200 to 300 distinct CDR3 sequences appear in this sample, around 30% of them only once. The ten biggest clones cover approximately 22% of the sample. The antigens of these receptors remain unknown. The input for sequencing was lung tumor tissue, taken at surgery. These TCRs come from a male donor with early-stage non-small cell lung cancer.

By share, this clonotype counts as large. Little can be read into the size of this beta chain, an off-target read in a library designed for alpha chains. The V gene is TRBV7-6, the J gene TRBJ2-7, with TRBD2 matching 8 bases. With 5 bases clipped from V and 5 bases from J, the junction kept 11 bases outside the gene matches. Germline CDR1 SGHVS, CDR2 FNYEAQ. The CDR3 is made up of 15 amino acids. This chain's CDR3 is CASSPGAAGGDEQYF. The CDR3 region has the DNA TGTGCCAGCAGCCCAGGGGCTGCGGGGGGCGACGAGCAGTACTTC.

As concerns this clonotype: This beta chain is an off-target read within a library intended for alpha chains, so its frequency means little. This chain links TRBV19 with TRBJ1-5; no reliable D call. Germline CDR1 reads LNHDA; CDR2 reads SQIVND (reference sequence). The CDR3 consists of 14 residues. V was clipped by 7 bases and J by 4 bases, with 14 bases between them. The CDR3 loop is CASTPEQLNQPQHF. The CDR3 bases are TGTGCCAGTACCCCGGAACAGTTAAATCAGCCCCAGCATTTT.

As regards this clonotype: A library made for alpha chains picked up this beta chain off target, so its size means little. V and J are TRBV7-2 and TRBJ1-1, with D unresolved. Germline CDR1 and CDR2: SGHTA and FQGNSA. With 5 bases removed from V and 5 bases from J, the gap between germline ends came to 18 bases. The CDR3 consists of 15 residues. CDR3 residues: CASSGDTYMGTEAFF. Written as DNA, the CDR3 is TGTGCCAGCAGCGGAGACACCTACATGGGGACTGAAGCTTTCTTT. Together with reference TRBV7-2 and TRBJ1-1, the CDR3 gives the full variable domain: GAGVSQSPSNKVTEKGKDVELRCDPISGHTALYWYRQSLGQGLEFLIYFQGNSAPDKSGLPSDRFSAERTGGSVSTLTIQRTQQEDSAVYLCASSGDTYMGTEAFFGQGTRLTVV.

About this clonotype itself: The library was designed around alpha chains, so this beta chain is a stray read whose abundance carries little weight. CDR3 nucleotides: TGTGCCAGCAGCCCGAGAATGGGACGGCAGGGTGGCTACACCTTC. Its protein is CASSPRMGRQGGYTF. The chain carries TRBV7-2 and TRBJ1-2; maybe TRBD1 (5 bases). Germline V lookup: CDR1 SGHTA, CDR2 FQGNSA. The length of the CDR3 is 15 residues. The V and J ends lost 5 bases and 7 bases respectively, with 20 bases between them.

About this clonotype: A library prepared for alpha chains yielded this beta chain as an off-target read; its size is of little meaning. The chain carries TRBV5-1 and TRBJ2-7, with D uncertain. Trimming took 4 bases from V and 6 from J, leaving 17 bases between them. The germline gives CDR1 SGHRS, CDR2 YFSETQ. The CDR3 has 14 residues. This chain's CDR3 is CASSPGEARGEQYF. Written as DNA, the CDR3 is TGCGCCAGCAGCCCTGGAGAAGCGCGCGGCGAGCAGTACTTC.

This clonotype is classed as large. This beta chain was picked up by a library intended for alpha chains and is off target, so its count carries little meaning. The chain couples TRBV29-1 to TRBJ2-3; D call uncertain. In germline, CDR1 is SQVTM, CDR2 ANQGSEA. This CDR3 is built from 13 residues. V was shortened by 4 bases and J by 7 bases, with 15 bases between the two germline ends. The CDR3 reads CSVVVPSVNTQYF. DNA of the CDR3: TGCAGCGTTGTGGTCCCAAGCGTAAATACGCAGTATTTT.

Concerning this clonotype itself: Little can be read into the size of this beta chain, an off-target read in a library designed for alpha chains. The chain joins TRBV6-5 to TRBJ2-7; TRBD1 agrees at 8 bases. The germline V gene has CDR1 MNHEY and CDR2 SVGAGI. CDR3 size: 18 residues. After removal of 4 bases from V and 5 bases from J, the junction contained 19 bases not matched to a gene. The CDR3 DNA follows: TGTGCCAGCAGTTCCGTTCCGATACTGACAGGGGAGGAAAACGAGCAGTACTTC. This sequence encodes CASSSVPILTGEENEQYF.

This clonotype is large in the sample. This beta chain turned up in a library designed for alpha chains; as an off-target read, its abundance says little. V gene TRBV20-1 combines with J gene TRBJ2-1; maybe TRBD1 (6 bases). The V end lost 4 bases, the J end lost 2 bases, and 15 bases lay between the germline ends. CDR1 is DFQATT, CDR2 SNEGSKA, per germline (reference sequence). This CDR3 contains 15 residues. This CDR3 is CSATRQVRPYNEQFF. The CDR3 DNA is TGCAGTGCTACCAGACAGGTCAGACCCTACAATGAGCAGTTCTTC.

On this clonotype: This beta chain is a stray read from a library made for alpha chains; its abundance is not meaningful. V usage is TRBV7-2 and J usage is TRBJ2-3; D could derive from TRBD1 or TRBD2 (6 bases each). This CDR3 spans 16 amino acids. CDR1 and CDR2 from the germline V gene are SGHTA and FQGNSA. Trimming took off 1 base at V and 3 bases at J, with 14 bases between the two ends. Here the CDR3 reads CASSLGGARGTDTQYF. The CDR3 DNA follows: TGTGCCAGCAGCTTAGGGGGGGCGAGAGGGACAGATACGCAGTATTTT.

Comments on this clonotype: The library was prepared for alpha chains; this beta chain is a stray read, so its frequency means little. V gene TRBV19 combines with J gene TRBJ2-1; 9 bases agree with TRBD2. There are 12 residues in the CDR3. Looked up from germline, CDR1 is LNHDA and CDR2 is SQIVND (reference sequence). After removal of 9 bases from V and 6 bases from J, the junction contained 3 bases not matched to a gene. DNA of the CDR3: TGTGCCAGCTCTAGCGGGGCCAATGAGCAGTTCTTC. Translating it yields CASSSGANEQFF.

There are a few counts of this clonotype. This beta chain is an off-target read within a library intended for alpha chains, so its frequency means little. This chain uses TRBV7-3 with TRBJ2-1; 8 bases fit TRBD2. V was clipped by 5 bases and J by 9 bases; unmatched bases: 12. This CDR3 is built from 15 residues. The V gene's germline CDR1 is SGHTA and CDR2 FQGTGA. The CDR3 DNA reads TGTGCCAGCAGCCCCAGGGGAGCGGGGGCGGGTGAGCAGTTCTTC. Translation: CASSPRGAGAGEQFF.

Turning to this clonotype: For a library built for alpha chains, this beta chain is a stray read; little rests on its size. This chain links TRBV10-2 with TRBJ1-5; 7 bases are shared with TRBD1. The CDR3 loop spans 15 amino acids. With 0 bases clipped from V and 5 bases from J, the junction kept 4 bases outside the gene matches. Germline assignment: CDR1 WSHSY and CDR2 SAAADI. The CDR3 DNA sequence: TGCGCCAGCAGTGAGTCGCAGGGGGAGGATCAGCCCCAGCATTTT. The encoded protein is CASSESQGEDQPQHF.

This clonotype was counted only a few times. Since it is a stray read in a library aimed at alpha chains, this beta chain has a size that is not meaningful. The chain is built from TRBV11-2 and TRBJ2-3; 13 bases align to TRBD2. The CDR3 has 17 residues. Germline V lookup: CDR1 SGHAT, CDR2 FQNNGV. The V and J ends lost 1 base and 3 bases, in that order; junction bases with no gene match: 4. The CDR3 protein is CASSLARLAGGTDTQYF. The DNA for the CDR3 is TGTGCCAGCAGCTTAGCCCGACTAGCGGGAGGAACAGATACGCAGTATTTT.

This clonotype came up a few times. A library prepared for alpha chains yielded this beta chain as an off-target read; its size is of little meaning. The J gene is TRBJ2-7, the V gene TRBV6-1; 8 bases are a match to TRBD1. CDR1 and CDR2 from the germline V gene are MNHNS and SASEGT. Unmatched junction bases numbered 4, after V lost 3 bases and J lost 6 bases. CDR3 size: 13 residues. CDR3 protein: CASSETGAGEQYF. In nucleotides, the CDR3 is TGTGCCAGCAGTGAGACAGGGGCGGGCGAGCAGTACTTC.

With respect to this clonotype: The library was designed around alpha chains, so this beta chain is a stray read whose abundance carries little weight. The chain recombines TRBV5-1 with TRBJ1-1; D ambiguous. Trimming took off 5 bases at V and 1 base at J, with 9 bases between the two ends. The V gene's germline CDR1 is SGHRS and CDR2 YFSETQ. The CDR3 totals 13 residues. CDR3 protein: CASRTEENTEAFF. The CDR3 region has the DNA TGCGCCAGCAGAACCGAGGAGAACACTGAAGCTTTCTTT.

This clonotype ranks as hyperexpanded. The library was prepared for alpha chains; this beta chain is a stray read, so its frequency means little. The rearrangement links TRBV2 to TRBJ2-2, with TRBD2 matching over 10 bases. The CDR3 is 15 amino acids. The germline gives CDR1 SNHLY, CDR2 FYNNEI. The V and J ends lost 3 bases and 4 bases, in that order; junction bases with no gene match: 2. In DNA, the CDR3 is TGTGCCAGCAGTGACGTAGCGGGAGGCACCGGGGAGCTGTTTTTT. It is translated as CASSDVAGGTGELFF.

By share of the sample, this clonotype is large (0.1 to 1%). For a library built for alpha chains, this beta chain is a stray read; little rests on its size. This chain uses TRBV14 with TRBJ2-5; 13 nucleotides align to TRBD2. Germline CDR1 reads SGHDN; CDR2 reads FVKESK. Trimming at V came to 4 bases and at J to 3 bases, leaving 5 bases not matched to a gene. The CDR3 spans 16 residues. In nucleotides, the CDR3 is TGTGCCAGCAGCCGGTGGACTAGCGGGAGAGAAGAGACCCAGTACTTC. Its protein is CASSRWTSGREETQYF. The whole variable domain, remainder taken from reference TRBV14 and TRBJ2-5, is EAGVTQFPSHSVIEKGQTVTLRCDPISGHDNLYWYRRVMGKEIKFLLHFVKESKQDESGMPNNRFLAERTGGTYSTLKVQPAELEDSGVYFCASSRWTSGREETQYFGPGTRLLVL.

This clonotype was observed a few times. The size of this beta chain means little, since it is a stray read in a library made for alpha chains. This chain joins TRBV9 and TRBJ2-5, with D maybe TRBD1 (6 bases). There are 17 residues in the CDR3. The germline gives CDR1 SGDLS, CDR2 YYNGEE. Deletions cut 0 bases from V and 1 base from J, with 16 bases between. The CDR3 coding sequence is TGTGCCAGCAGCGTAGGCAGGACAGAGGTAATCCAAGAGACCCAGTACTTC. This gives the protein CASSVGRTEVIQETQYF.

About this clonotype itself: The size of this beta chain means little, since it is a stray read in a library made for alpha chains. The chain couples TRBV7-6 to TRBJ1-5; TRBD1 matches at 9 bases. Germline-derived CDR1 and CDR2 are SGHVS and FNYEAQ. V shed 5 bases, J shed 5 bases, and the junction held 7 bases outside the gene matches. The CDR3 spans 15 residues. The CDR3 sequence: CASSPGTGIDQPQHF. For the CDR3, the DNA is TGTGCCAGCAGCCCCGGGACAGGGATCGATCAGCCCCAGCATTTT.

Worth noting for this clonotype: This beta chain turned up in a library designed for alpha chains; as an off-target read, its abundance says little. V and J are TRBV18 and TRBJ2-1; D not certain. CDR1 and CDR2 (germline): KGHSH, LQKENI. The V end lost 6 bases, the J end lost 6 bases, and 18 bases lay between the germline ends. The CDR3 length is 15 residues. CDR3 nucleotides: TGTGCCAGCTCGCCCGGACCCGACCGGATCAATGAGCAGTTCTTC. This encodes CASSPGPDRINEQFF.

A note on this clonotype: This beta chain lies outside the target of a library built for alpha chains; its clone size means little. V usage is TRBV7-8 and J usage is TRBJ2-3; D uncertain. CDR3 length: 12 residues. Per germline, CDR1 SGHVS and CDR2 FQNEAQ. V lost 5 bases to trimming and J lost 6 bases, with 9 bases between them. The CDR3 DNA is TGTGCCAGCAGCCCCCCGCGGGATACGCAGTATTTT. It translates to CASSPPRDTQYF.

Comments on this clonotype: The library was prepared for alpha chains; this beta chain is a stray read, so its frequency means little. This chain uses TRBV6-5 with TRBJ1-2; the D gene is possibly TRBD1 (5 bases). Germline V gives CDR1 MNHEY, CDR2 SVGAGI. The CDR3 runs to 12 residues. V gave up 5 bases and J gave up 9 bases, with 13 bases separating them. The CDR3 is CASSPRLGRYTF. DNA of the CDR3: TGTGCCAGCAGTCCTCGATTGGGGCGCTACACCTTC.

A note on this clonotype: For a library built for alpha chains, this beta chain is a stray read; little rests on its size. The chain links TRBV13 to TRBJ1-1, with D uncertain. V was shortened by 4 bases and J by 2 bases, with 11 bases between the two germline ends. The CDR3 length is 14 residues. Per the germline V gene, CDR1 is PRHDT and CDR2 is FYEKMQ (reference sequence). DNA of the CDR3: TGTGCCAGCAGCTCCTTGGTTCAAAACACTGAAGCTTTCTTT. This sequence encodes CASSSLVQNTEAFF.

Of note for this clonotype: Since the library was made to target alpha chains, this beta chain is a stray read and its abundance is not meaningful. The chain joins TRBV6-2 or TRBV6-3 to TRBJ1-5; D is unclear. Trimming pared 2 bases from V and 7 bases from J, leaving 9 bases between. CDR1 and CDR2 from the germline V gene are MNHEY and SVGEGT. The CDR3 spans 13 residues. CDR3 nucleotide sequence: TGTGCCAGCAGTTACGCGGAGGGCCAGCCCCAGCATTTT. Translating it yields CASSYAEGQPQHF.

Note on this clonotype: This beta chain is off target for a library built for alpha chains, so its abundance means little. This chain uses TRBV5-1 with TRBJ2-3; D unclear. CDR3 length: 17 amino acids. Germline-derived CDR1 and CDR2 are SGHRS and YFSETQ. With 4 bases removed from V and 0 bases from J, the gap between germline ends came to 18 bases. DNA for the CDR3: TGCGCCAGCAGCCCTGCTACTGAGTTATTAAGCACAGATACGCAGTATTTT. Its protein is CASSPATELLSTDTQYF.

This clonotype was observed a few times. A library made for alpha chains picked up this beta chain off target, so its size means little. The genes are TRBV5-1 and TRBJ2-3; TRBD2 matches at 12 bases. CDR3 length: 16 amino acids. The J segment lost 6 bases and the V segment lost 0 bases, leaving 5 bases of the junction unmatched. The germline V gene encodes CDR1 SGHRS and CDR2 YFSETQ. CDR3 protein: CASSLGLAGVVDTQYF. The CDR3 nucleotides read TGCGCCAGCAGCTTGGGACTAGCGGGAGTGGTGGATACGCAGTATTTT.

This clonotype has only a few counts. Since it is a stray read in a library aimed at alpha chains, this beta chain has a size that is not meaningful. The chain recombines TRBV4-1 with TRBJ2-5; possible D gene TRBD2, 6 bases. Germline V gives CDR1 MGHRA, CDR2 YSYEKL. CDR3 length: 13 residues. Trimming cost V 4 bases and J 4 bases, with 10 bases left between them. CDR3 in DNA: TGCGCCAGCAGCCCCACCGGGGGAGAGACCCAGTACTTC. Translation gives CASSPTGGETQYF.